The T cell receptor beta chain under discussion was sequenced for a study of cytomegalovirus exposure and HLA in healthy donors. Regarding the study as a whole: Donor immune exposure was known only as CMV serostatus.

To note about this clone: Its antigen is unidentified.

Among the donors, all were healthy bone marrow donors. Donors had nominal health at sampling but likely had unrecorded immune exposures. PCR employed 60 Vbeta and 13 Jbeta primers. TCRdb's copy holds only in-frame clones and misses some; the assay was immunoSEQ multiplex PCR. The data hold hundreds of thousands of clones, with roughly 90% observed a single time. This clonotype was sampled from a woman between 18 and 29 years old in good health and CMV-seronegative. The sample taken for sequencing was PBMCs.

CDR3 protein: CASSFSGGSMETQYF. In DNA, the CDR3 is TGCGCCAGCAGCTTTAGCGGGGGCTCCATGGAGACCCAGTACTTC. The rearrangement uses TRBV5-1 and TRBJ2-5; TRBD2 aligns across 9 bases. Germline V CDR1 and CDR2: SGHRS, YFSETQ. J was trimmed by 5 bases and V by 2 bases; bases with no gene match: 7. The CDR3 is made up of 15 amino acids.